This T cell receptor beta chain emerged from a study of T cell repertoires in cytomegalovirus infection. Study observations and caveats: The cumulative frequency of public TCR beta families identified carriers of CMV plus the relevant HLA. HLA-C-restricted CMV-specific TCR beta clonotypes prevailed in the ex vivo response.

In TCRdb, the reads were re-called with MiXCR into one record per CDR3 protein. The table shows under 850,000 distinct CDR3 sequences, with about 33% occurring only once. Trimming removed 7 bases at V and 3 bases at J, with 10 bases between. The CDR3 contains 12 residues. CDR1 and CDR2 (germline): MNHNS, SASEGT. Note on this clonotype: Its antigen is as yet unknown.

V usage is TRBV6-1 and J usage is TRBJ2-7; D gene uncertain. Sequencing was performed on cultured PBMCs, taken from culture after CMV antigen stimulation. The receptor's source is a human donor in good health (CMV status not recorded). Some clones in this sample may be carry-over from other donors' samples. The CDR3 loop is CASTPLHYEQYF. In nucleotides, the CDR3 is TGTGCCAGCACCCCATTACACTACGAGCAGTACTTC.